A selection of T cell receptor beta chains follows, all from one sample in a study of STAT5B mutations in CD4+ large granular lymphocyte leukemia. Some clones are missing from TCRdb's copy, which holds only in-frame ones; the method was immunoSEQ multiplex PCR. The top ten hold approximately 0.97% of the sample, which has approximately 32,000 clones, around 88% seen once. Source material: CD4+ T cells from blood buffy coats. Receptor source: a human donor in good health. CDR3s include the opening cysteine and the closing phenylalanine or tryptophan. D genes are given only for firm matches. The size field is filled for only some rows; it gives once, few, many or a size class.

j_gene	d_gene	v_gene	abundance	len	CDR3nt	CDR3aa
TRBJ1-2	NA	TRBV14	few	12	TGTGCCAGCAGCCCCTTGGGGTATGGCTACACCTTC	CASSPLGYGYTF
TRBJ1-2	TRBD1	TRBV7-8	NA	16	TGTGCCAGCAGCTTAGAATACAGCAGGGGGATGTATGGCTACACCTTC	CASSLEYSRGMYGYTF
TRBJ1-2	NA	TRBV19	NA	13	TGTGCCAGTAGTTTGGACAGAGGCTATGGCTACACCTTC	CASSLDRGYGYTF
TRBJ1-6	TRBD1	TRBV2	few	13	TGTGCCAGCAGCGGACAGGAGAATTCACCCCTCCACTTT	CASSGQENSPLHF
TRBJ2-7	NA	TRBV7-2	NA	17	TGTGCCAGCAGCTTAATCTACGGGGGTGGGTCCTCCTACGAGCAGTACTTC	CASSLIYGGGSSYEQYF
TRBJ1-1	NA	TRBV6-6	NA	15	TGTGCCAGCAGCTTCACAGGGTGGGGGAACACTGAAGCTTTCTTT	CASSFTGWGNTEAFF
TRBJ1-2	NA	TRBV25-1	NA	14	TGTGCCAGCACCCCGGGACGGGGATACTATGGCTACACCTTC	CASTPGRGYYGYTF
TRBJ1-5	NA	TRBV6-1	NA	15	TGTGCCAGCAGTGATTGGAGGGGACGCAATCAGCCCCAGCATTTT	CASSDWRGRNQPQHF
TRBJ2-2	TRBD2	TRBV4-2	NA	16	TGTGCCAGCAGCCCATTAGCGGGAGGGCCGTCCGGGGAGCTGTTTTTT	CASSPLAGGPSGELFF
TRBJ1-6	NA	TRBV7-2	few	14	TGTGCCAGCAGCTTAAGCGGGACTCATTCACCCCTCCACTTT	CASSLSGTHSPLHF
TRBJ1-6	NA	TRBV9	NA	18	TGTGCCAGCAGCGTAGACGACGGGTTCAGCTCCTATAATTCACCCCTCCACTTT	CASSVDDGFSSYNSPLHF
TRBJ1-5	NA	TRBV6-6	NA	13	TGTGCCAGCAGTTACTCTGGGGATCAGCCCCAGCATTTT	CASSYSGDQPQHF
TRBJ1-5	TRBD1	TRBV7-9	few	12	TGTGCCAGTTCCCAGGGGGATCAGCCCCAGCATTTT	CASSQGDQPQHF
TRBJ1-1	NA	TRBV11-2	NA	14	TGTGCCAGCAGTTTTGTTCGGGTCGGGGCTGAAGCTTTCTTT	CASSFVRVGAEAFF
TRBJ2-5	NA	TRBV5-1	NA	13	TGCGCCAGCAGCCCGGGACGAGAAGAGACCCAGTACTTC	CASSPGREETQYF
TRBJ1-1	TRBD1	TRBV5-1	NA	18	TGCGCCAGCAGCTCAATATACCCACAGGGGACCTTGAACACTGAAGCTTTCTTT	CASSSIYPQGTLNTEAFF
TRBJ2-7	NA	TRBV6-1	NA	13	TGTGCCAGCAGCCAGTCGGGGCTGGGCGAGCAGTACTTC	CASSQSGLGEQYF
TRBJ1-5	NA	TRBV10-3	NA	12	TGTGCCATCAGTGATGCCAATCAGCCCCAGCATTTT	CAISDANQPQHF
TRBJ1-5	NA	TRBV6-1	NA	13	TGTGCCATACAGAGGAATAGCAATCAGCCCCAGCATTTT	CAIQRNSNQPQHF
TRBJ2-4	TRBD1	TRBV18	few	16	TGTGCCAGCTCACCACCGGCAGGGGGCCTGAAAAACATTCAGTACTTC	CASSPPAGGLKNIQYF
TRBJ1-2	NA	TRBV7-8	once	13	TGTGCCAGCAGCTCCGACAGGCTTTTGGGCTACACCTTC	CASSSDRLLGYTF
TRBJ2-7	NA	TRBV11-2	NA	15	TGTGCCAGCAGCTTACGGCAGGACTCCTACTACGAGCAGTACTTC	CASSLRQDSYYEQYF
TRBJ2-6	NA	TRBV5-1	NA	17	TGCGCCAGCAGCTTGGTTGGAGGGGGCTCTGGGGCCAACGTCCTGACTTTC	CASSLVGGGSGANVLTF
TRBJ1-1	TRBD1	TRBV7-9	NA	17	TGTGCCAGCAGCTTAACCGGGACAGGGGGCATCGGCTCTGAAGCTTTCTTT	CASSLTGTGGIGSEAFF
TRBJ2-7	NA	TRBV11-2	NA	13	TGTGCCAGTGGGGACCGGGACGGCTACGAGCAGTACTTC	CASGDRDGYEQYF
TRBJ2-7	NA	TRBV5-1	NA	14	TGCGCCAGCAGCTCCGGCCGTGGCGTCTACGAGCAGTACTTC	CASSSGRGVYEQYF
TRBJ1-1	NA	TRBV5-1	few	14	TGCGCCAGCAGCTTGAGGGAATCGAACACTGAAGCTTTCTTT	CASSLRESNTEAFF
TRBJ1-2	TRBD1	TRBV4-3	NA	12	TGCGCCAGCGGTCGACAGGGCAGTGGCTACACCTTC	CASGRQGSGYTF
TRBJ2-3	TRBD2	TRBV4-1	NA	21	TGCGCCAGCAGCCAAGAAAGAGGGGTAGTGGGAACTAGCGGGGGGGCCAGCCCGCAGTATTTT	CASSQERGVVGTSGGASPQYF
TRBJ1-5	NA	TRBV7-2	NA	14	TGTGCCAGCAGCTCTAGGGTGGGCAATCAGCCCCAGCATTTT	CASSSRVGNQPQHF
TRBJ2-3	NA	TRBV6-1	NA	16	TGTGCCAGCAGTGAACTAGGAGGGGGCGGAACAGATACGCAGTATTTT	CASSELGGGGTDTQYF
TRBJ1-1	NA	TRBV18	NA	14	TGTGCCAGCTCACCAGGACAGTCGAACACTGAAGCTTTCTTT	CASSPGQSNTEAFF
TRBJ2-2	TRBD1	TRBV19	NA	17	TGTGCCAGTAGTCCCTTTGGGCGGACAGGGCGGACCGGGGAGCTGTTTTTT	CASSPFGRTGRTGELFF
TRBJ1-1	TRBD1	TRBV2	NA	14	TGTGCCAGCAGACGCAGACAGGGTTCTCCTGAAGCTTTCTTT	CASRRRQGSPEAFF
TRBJ2-7	TRBD2	TRBV10-3	NA	14	TGTGCCATCAGACCTAGCGGGAGGGCGTACGAGCAGTACTTC	CAIRPSGRAYEQYF
TRBJ1-4	NA	TRBV7-2	NA	17	TGTGCCAGCAGCTTAATGGGGCTCCGGGTTGCTAATGAAAAACTGTTTTTT	CASSLMGLRVANEKLFF
TRBJ1-4	NA	TRBV7-8	NA	11	TGTGCCAGCAGTAGGGGTGAAAAACTGTTTTTT	CASSRGEKLFF
TRBJ2-3	NA	TRBV9	NA	14	TGTGCCAGCAGCGTCTTCAGATTCACAGATACGCAGTATTTT	CASSVFRFTDTQYF
TRBJ2-7	NA	TRBV5-1	NA	16	TGCGCCAGCAGCTTGGCCGGGGTGACGGTAACCTACGAGCAGTACTTC	CASSLAGVTVTYEQYF
TRBJ2-2	NA	TRBV6-6	NA	15	TGTGCCAGCACCAGGGGCATAGGAGACACCGGGGAGCTGTTTTTT	CASTRGIGDTGELFF
TRBJ2-7	TRBD2	TRBV7-8	NA	13	TGTGCCAGCAGCTTTAGCGGGATGAGGGAGCAGTACTTC	CASSFSGMREQYF
TRBJ1-1	NA	TRBV9	NA	15	TGTGCCAGCAGCGCAGGACTCGGGGGGTATCTGGTAGCTTTCTTT	CASSAGLGGYLVAFF